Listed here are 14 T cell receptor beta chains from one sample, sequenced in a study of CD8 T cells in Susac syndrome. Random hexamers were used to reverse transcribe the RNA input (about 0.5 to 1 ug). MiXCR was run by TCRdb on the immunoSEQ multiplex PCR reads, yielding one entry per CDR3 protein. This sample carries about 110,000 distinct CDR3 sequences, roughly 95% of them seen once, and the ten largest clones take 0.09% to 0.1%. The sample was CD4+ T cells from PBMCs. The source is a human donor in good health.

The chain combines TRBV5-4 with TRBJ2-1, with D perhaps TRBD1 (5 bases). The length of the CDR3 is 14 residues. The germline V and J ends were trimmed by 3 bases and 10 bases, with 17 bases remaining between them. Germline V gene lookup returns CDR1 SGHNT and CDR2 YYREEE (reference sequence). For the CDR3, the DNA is TGTGCCAGCAGCTCTCCCACAGGTTCGGGCGAGCAGTTCTTC. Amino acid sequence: CASSSPTGSGEQFF.

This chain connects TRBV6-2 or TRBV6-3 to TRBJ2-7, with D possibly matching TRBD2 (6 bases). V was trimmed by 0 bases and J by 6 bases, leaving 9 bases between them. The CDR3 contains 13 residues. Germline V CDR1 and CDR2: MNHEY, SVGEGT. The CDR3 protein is CASSYSQGGEQYF. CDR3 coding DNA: TGTGCCAGCAGTTACTCGCAGGGAGGCGAGCAGTACTTC.

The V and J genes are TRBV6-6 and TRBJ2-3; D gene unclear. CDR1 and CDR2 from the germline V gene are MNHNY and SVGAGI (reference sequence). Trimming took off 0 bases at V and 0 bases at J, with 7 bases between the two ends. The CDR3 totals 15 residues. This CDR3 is CASSYSERSTDTQYF. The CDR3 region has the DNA TGTGCCAGCAGTTACTCCGAGCGTAGCACAGATACGCAGTATTTT.

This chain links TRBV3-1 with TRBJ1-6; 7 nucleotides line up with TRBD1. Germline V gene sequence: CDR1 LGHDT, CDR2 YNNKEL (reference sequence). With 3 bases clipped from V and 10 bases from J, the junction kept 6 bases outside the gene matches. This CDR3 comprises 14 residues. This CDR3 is CASSHGRGRSPLHF. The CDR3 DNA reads TGTGCCAGCAGCCACGGCAGGGGGAGGTCACCCCTCCACTTT.

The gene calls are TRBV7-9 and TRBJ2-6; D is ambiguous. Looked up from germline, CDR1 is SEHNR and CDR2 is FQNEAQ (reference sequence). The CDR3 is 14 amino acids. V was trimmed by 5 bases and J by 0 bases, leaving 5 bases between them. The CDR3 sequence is CASSQSSGANVLTF. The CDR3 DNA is TGTGCCAGCAGCCAGTCCTCTGGGGCCAACGTCCTGACTTTC. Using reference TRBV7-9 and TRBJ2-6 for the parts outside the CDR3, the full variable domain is DTGVSQNPRHKITKRGQNVTFRCDPISEHNRLYWYRQTLGQGPEFLTYFQNEAQLEKSRLLSDRFSAERPKGSFSTLEIQRTEQGDSAMYLCASSQSSGANVLTFGAGSRLTVL.

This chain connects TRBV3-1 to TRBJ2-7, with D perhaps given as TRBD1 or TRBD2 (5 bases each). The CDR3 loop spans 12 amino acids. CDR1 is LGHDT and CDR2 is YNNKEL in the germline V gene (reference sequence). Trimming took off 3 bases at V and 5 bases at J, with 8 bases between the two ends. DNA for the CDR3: TGTGCCAGCAGCCAGAGGGGCCACGAGCAGTACTTC. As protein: CASSQRGHEQYF.

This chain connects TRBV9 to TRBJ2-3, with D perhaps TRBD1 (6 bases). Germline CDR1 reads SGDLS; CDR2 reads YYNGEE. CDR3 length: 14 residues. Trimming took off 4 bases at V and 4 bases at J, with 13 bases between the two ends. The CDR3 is CASSQGRGADTQYF. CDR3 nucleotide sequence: TGTGCCAGCAGCCAGGGGAGAGGTGCAGATACGCAGTATTTT.

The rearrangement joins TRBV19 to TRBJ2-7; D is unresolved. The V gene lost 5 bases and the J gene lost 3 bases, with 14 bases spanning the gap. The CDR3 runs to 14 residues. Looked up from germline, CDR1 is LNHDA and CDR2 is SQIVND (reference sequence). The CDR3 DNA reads TGTGCCAGTAGTGTGGCCGGGCTTTTCTACGAGCAGTACTTC. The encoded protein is CASSVAGLFYEQYF.

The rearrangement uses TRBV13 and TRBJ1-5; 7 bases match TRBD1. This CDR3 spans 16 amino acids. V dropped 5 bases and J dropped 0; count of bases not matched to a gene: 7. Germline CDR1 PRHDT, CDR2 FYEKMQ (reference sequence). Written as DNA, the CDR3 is TGTGCCAGCAGCCAATACAGGGGAGCTAGCAATCAGCCCCAGCATTTT. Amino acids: CASSQYRGASNQPQHF.

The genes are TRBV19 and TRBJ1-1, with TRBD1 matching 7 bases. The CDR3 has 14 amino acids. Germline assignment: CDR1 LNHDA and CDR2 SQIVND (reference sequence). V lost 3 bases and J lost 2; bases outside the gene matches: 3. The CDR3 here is CASSMDRRNTEAFF. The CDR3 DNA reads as TGTGCCAGTAGTATGGACAGGAGAAACACTGAAGCTTTCTTT.

Here the CDR3 DNA reads TGCGCCAGCAGTTGTGGCCTGCCTGAAGCTTTCTTT. Its translation is CASSCGLPEAFF. The chain links TRBV23-1 to TRBJ1-1; no clear D gene. TRBV23-1 belongs to the ORF category, with a function that is uncertain. The CDR3 has 12 amino acids. V was shortened by 5 bases and J by 6 bases, with 10 bases between the two germline ends.

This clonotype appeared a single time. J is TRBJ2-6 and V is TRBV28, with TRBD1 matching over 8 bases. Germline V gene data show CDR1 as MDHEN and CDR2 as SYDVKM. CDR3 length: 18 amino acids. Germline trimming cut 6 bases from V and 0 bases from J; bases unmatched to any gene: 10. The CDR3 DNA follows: TGTGCCAGCAGACTCAGACAGGGGATAATCTCTGGGGCCAACGTCCTGACTTTC. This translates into CASRLRQGIISGANVLTF. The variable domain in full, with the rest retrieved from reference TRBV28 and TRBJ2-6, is DVKVTQSSRYLVKRTGEKVFLECVQDMDHENMFWYRQDPGLGLRLIYFSYDVKMKEKGDIPEGYSVSREKKERFSLILESASTNQTSMYLCASRLRQGIISGANVLTFGAGSRLTVL.

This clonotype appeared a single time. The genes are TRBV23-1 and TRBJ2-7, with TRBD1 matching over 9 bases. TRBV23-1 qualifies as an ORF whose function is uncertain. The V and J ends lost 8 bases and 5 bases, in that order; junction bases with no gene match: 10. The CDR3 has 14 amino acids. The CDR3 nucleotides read TGCGCCAGCGGAGGAGTGGACAGGGGAGACGAGCAGTACTTC. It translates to CASGGVDRGDEQYF.

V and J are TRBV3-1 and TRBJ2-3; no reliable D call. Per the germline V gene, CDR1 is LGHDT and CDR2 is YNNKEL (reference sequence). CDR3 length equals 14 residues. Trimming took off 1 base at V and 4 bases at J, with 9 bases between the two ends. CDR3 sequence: CASSQARGADTQYF. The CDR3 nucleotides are TGTGCCAGCAGCCAAGCCCGTGGGGCAGATACGCAGTATTTT.